Described below is a single T cell receptor beta chain sequence and its context. Its specific antigen is unknown. The record has no base qualities; no much larger clone is one base away. The sample originates from a study of shared clonotypes between healthy human individuals (dated by TCRdb to between 2020 and 2021). Background on the whole study: Three men and a couple of women, aged 18 to 49 years, made up the cohort. For each donor, CD4 naive and CD4 memory were each run on three plates, CD8 naive on two plates, and CD8 memory on one plate. To estimate repertoire size and how much clonotypes are shared between individuals, the study performed deep sequencing of blood TCR repertoires from a few healthy adults. Libraries were prepared and TCR repertoires were sequenced by different laboratories using diverse techniques, in order to increase sequencing depth and limit assay-specific biases. Leukapheresis yielded between about 0.94 and 8.9 billion PBMCs per donor.

The full study reports these points: Compared with non-shared clonotypes, the clonotypes found in all four sorted-subset donors had higher generation probabilities. Roughly 5.2% of naive CD4, 3% to 4% of naive CD8, 2.3% of memory CD4, and 0.4% of memory CD8 clonotypes were shared across several donors. Sampling was restricted to blood, and TCR repertoires in tissues likely differ from the TCR repertoires found in blood. Naive subsets generally had larger estimated clonotype richness than memory subsets did. Pairwise subsampling led to the expectation that sequencing depth would affect the degree of clonotype sharing among donors. Because the study included a small number of donors, the genetic and exposure-history diversity represented was limited. Even with the large sequencing depth, rarefaction of the sorted-subset datasets indicated that sequencing was incomplete.

CDR1 is given as SGHAT and CDR2 as FQNNGV, both from the germline V gene. Spanning cysteine to phenylalanine, the CDR3 consists of 17 amino acids. Left in the record is the CDR3 DNA by itself, 51 bases read in frame from the first base. Between the V and J ends, shortened by 4 bases and 2 bases respectively, the junction contains 21 bases. CD8 naive samples were obtained by positive selection for CCR7 among CD45RO-negative cells, yielding a CD45RA+CCR7+ population from which TemRA cells were excluded. Healthy HIV-negative adults with no recently reported acute infections or vaccinations were included as donors. Every donor was a Caucasian adult living in Nashville, Tennessee, USA. After blood collection by leukapheresis, PBMCs were isolated using Ficoll-Histopaque density gradient centrifugation and then cryopreserved in the vapor phase of liquid nitrogen. Analytical flow cytometry was used to check the purity and quantity of every magnetically sorted T cell population. Each sorted fraction had its genomic DNA isolated and then quantified by UV absorbance on a Nanodrop 2000c.

Using the deep immunoSEQ assay, multiplex PCR amplified TCR CDR3 regions from genomic DNA. Extracted genomic DNA from each cell subset was distributed evenly across all wells of several immunoSEQ 96-well plates, and each plate was treated as a replicate. For sorted subsets, about 220 ng of genomic DNA, equivalent to 30,000 or so T cell genomes, went into each replicate PCR. The purified libraries were quantified using a Qubit 3.0 fluorometer, sized with a Bioanalyzer 2100, and then quantified again using the KAPA Library Quantification kit. A separate single-read 150-cycle Illumina NextSeq 550 flow cell was used to sequence each immunoSEQ 96-well plate. Per the authors' processing: Because the immunoSEQ output included only junctional sequences and no quality scores, the filtering could not be the same as the filtering used for full-length reads. Sequences were annotated with PyIR, a Python wrapper for IgBLAST v1.9, using IMGT germline references to assign V/J genes and CDR3. Reads were removed for weak V/J assignments (E-value above 1e-6), missing CDR3, stop codons, out-of-frame junctions, or ambiguous translated residues. A V3J clonotype was defined by an identical inferred V gene, J gene, and CDR3 amino acid sequence. To compute the percentage overlap between repertoires, the number of shared unique clonotypes was divided by the size of the smaller repertoire. Richness of each repertoire was evaluated using RTK rarefaction, the Chao1 estimator, and Recon v2.1 estimates of unobserved clonotypes. For all TCRbeta clonotypes obtained by the gDNA method from a few donors, generation probabilities were computed with OLGA. Drawn from immuneACCESS, this table holds only the in-frame rearrangements with V and J called that TCRdb kept. Clones are partly lost; checked studies trace under half to an unresolved V gene and leave the rest unexplained. That table is the source of V, J and clone size, and D and trimming were worked out from the DNA. Across this sample there are roughly 2.1 million clones, with approximately 94% seen only once. Under 2% of the sample goes to the ten largest clones.

The TCR comes from a man aged 18-30 years in good health. Some clones in this sample may be carry-over from other donors' samples. Recombination linked TRBV11-2 to TRBJ2-7; the D segment is perhaps TRBD1 or TRBD2, each sharing 5 matched bases. Sequencing was carried out using naive CD8+ T cells from PBMCs. This sample's cell subset or site label indicates: CD45RA+CCR7+. The CDR3 protein is CASSSVSTPGPTYEQYF. The nucleotide sequence is TGTGCCAGCAGCTCCGTATCTACTCCGGGACCCACCTACGAGCAGTACTTC.